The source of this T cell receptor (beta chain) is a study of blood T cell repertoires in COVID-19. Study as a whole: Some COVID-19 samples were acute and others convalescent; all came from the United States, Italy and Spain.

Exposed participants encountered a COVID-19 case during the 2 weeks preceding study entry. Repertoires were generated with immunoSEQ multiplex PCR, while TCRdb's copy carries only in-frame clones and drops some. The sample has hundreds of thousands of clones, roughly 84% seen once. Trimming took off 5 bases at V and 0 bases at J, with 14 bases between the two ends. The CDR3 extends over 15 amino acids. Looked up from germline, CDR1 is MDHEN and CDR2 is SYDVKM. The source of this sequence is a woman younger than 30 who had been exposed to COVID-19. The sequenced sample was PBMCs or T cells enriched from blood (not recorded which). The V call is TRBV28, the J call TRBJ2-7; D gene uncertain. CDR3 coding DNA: TGTGCCAGCAGTCTCAAAGCGCCCCCCTCCTACGAGCAGTACTTC. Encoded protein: CASSLKAPPSYEQYF.